This T cell receptor (beta chain) was captured by sequencing in a study of blood T cell repertoires in COVID-19. The wider study: Donors in the United States, Italy and Spain gave samples during acute or convalescent COVID-19.

The repertoire was sequenced with immunoSEQ multiplex PCR; TCRdb's copy has only in-frame clones and lacks some. The sample lists 200,000 to 300,000 clones, approximately 85% occurring once. Germline CDR1 is KGHSH and CDR2 is LQKENI. The CDR3 sequence is 17 residues long. V lost 0 bases to trimming and J lost 4 bases, with 18 bases between them. Residents of about two dozen US areas, aged about 18 to 95 years, made up the participants. Participant reports of clinical history set cohort assignment. Material for sequencing was PBMCs or T cells enriched from blood (not recorded which). This clonotype originated in a woman between 45 and 60 years old with acute COVID-19. This sequence joins TRBV18 and TRBJ1-1, with TRBD1 as a possible D gene (5 bases). As DNA, the CDR3 is TGTGCCAGCTCACCACCGATCCAGGGCGGCGGGGGCACTGAAGCTTTCTTT. Residues: CASSPPIQGGGGTEAFF.